This T cell receptor beta chain derives from a study of vaccination and CD4 T cells after COVID-19. The Oncomine TCR Beta short-read assay was what sequenced the DNA obtained from cultured CD4+ T cells. Genomic DNA was isolated from CD4+ T cells that had been cultured. TCRdb re-derived calls from the PCR reads in MiXCR, one entry per CDR3 protein. This table holds 20,000 to 25,000 distinct CDR3 sequences, around 60% found once. The sample holds a few counts of this clonotype. Its matching antigen is unknown. The CDR3 runs 13 residues. Trimming stripped 2 bases from V and 0 bases from J, with 3 bases between. Germline V gene lookup returns CDR1 SGHTA and CDR2 FQGNSA. Noted treatment: approximately 9-day PBMC culture with coronavirus spike peptide pools or control peptides (ViraFEST assay). ViraFEST stimulated the growth of antigen-specific T cells using peptide pools and subsequently profiled their TCRs by sequencing.

Whole-study results and caveats: When vaccine-specific clones from convalescent patients were examined, 304 of 307 were spike mono-reactive.

The sample in question was CD4+ T cells from blood, cultured in vitro, obtained after SARS-CoV-2 vaccination. The source is a human donor who received a COVID-19 vaccine. This chain connects TRBV7-2 to TRBJ2-3; D unresolved. The CDR3 spells CASSLPSTDTQYF. The CDR3 DNA is TGTGCCAGCAGCTTACCGAGCACAGATACGCAGTATTTT.